A selection of T cell receptor beta chains follows, all from one sample in a study of CD8 T cells in ankylosing spondylitis. From the 5' RACE reads, TCRdb called clonotypes with MiXCR, one entry per CDR3 protein. This table has around 770,000 distinct CDR3 sequences, around 17% appearing once. Material for sequencing was blood, either unsorted or a sorted T cell fraction (not recorded which). The receptors originated from a male donor with ankylosing spondylitis. Both conserved end residues are part of each CDR3. A D gene is named only where the DNA matches it firmly. Clone sizes are given selectively: once, few, many, or a class where the clone is expanded.

d_call	clone_size	v_call	cdr3_aa
-	-	TRBV20-1	CSARRVLNEKLFF
TRBD2	-	TRBV12-3/TRBV12-4	CASSFASSGNSDTQYF
TRBD1	few	TRBV5-1	CASSLDETGNYEQYF
TRBD1	few	TRBV4-1	CASSQDRQGPGGYEQYF
-	-	TRBV10-3	CAISGSGDAAEAFF
TRBD2	few	TRBV5-1	CASSLGTTSGSSETQYF
TRBD2	-	TRBV28	CASSFWTSGRAAAKNIQYF
-	-	TRBV6-1	CASTGQWVNGYTF
TRBD2	few	TRBV11-2	CASSPQEGLAGGETQYF
TRBD1	-	TRBV15	CATSRLQGAGDEKLFF
-	few	TRBV24-1	CATSDPGAGQFF
TRBD1	-	TRBV20-1	CSARETGETYYEQYF
TRBD2	-	TRBV4-2	CASSQDPQSGGANEQFF
TRBD1	-	TRBV5-1	CASSLGTGGTGEQYF
-	-	TRBV3-1	CASSQDYGSAHVSEQFF
TRBD1	many	TRBV12-3/TRBV12-4	CASSLGTGFGYTF
TRBD2	many	TRBV28	CASNEVAGNIQYF
-	few	TRBV2	CASSERGTTSYGYTF
-	few	TRBV11-2	CASSPPAGDTQYF
TRBD2	many	TRBV12-3/TRBV12-4	CASSSKSWASGRYNEQFF
-	-	TRBV12-3/TRBV12-4	CASRRGDNQPQHF
TRBD1	-	TRBV7-3	CASSLRGDRVGNEQFF
-	-	TRBV7-9	CASSSGGGPLYNEQFF
TRBD1	-	TRBV12-3/TRBV12-4	CASSTTTGGPEAFF
-	few	TRBV6-1	CASSQAGIATYEQYF
TRBD2	-	TRBV7-9	CASSPSSGDYNEQFF
-	few	TRBV6-2/TRBV6-3	CASSSPFSANTGELFF
-	few	TRBV20-1	CSARDLIGLNYGYTF
-	few	TRBV4-3	CASSQPLATNTGELFF
TRBD1	few	TRBV29-1	CSGRDRATPPNTEAFF
-	few	TRBV11-2	CASGSMSKLNYGYTF
-	-	TRBV2	CASRRLGFTSYEQYF
-	few	TRBV20-1	CSAQVINQPQHF
-	few	TRBV12-3/TRBV12-4	CASSLNPGETQYF
TRBD1	-	TRBV6-5	CASSYASDRGYGYTF
-	-	TRBV29-1	CSVVGRVSYEQYF
-	-	TRBV3-1	CASSLHRSGELFF
-	many	TRBV27	CASRDRLNTEAFF
-	-	TRBV7-9	CASSLGTAVNTGELFF
TRBD2	-	TRBV9	CASSVPTSGSSTDTQYF
-	few	TRBV6-2/TRBV6-3	CASSPRLEETQYF
-	-	TRBV28	CASSATDSPLHF
TRBD2	few	TRBV5-4	CASSLGQRGGLEQFF
TRBD2	few	TRBV5-5	CASNEGTSGTYEQYF
TRBD2	-	TRBV20-1	CSARIRAGKETQYF
TRBD1	few	TRBV4-1	CASSHHYWTGEKVYNQNIQYF
-	-	TRBV12-3/TRBV12-4	CASSLVFPDTQYF
TRBD2	-	TRBV6-1	CASSDRTSGVMGEQYF
-	-	TRBV11-2	CASSLEGAGVYNEQFF
TRBD2	few	TRBV11-2	CASSLGGLAVQYF